The T cell receptor (beta chain) described here comes from a study of cytomegalovirus exposure and HLA in healthy donors. Vbeta (60) and Jbeta (13) primers were used in the PCR. Sequencing used immunoSEQ multiplex PCR; TCRdb keeps in-frame clones, though not all of them. The sample yields around 64,000 clones, roughly 69% seen once. CDR1 SGHRS and CDR2 YFSETQ come from the germline V gene. CDR3 length: 15 amino acids. Trimming removed 0 bases at V and 7 bases at J, with 17 bases between. Turning to this clone: The antigen is not known.

Notes on the study in general: The study designated roughly 160 TCR beta chains cytomegalovirus-associated. In terms of immune exposure information, only CMV serostatus was available.

V gene TRBV5-1 combines with J gene TRBJ2-7, with D perhaps TRBD2 (6 bases). Sequencing used PBMCs. This receptor was identified in a woman aged 45 to 65 in good health and CMV-seronegative. CDR3 bases: TGCGCCAGCAGCTTGGAAACAACCCGGGCGGGGGAGCAGTACTTC. Its translation: CASSLETTRAGEQYF.